The 19 T cell receptor beta chains listed next were all sequenced from one sample in a study of T cells in women clearing cervical HPV infection. Assay: immunoSEQ multiplex PCR; the TCRdb copy retains only in-frame clones and omits some. Its clone listing holds tens of thousands of clones. What was sequenced was blood buffy coat. These receptors came from a woman between 18 and 69 years old with a cervical HPV16 infection that either progressed to CIN3+ or cleared (not recorded which).

With regard to this clone: The read stops 3 residues short of the end of the CDR3; the missing end is completed from the germline J gene. The chain carries TRBV30 and TRBJ2-2, with D tentatively TRBD2 (6 bases). Per germline, CDR1 GTSNPN and CDR2 SVGIG (reference sequence). The CDR3 contains 14 residues. V lost 2 bases to trimming and J lost 8 bases, with 15 bases between them. CDR3 in amino acids: CAWSPAGARGELFF. The part of the CDR3 DNA that was read is TGTGCCTGGAGTCCAGCGGGTGCCAGGGGGGAG. Using reference TRBV30 and TRBJ2-2 for the parts outside the CDR3, the full variable domain is SQTIHQWPATLVQPVGSPLSLECTVEGTSNPNLYWYRQAAGRGLQLLFYSVGIGQISSEVPQNLSASRPQDRQFILSSKKLLLSDSGFYLCAWSPAGARGELFFGEGSRLTVL.

Remarks on this clone: The CDR3 extends 3 residues past the end of the read, so its final part is completed from the germline J gene. The chain joins TRBV7-2 to TRBJ1-2; 8 positions match TRBD1. The CDR3 spans 14 residues. Germline lookup yields CDR1 SGHTA and CDR2 FQGNSA. Partial CDR3 DNA: TGTGCCAGCAGCTCTGACAGGGGATTTTACGAC. Its translation: CASSSDRGFYD. The entire CDR3 reads CASSSDRGFYDYTF.

A remark on this clone: The DNA ends 3 residues before the CDR3 does, and the rest of the CDR3 is filled in from the germline J gene. The V gene is TRBV2, the J gene TRBJ2-7; D gene unclear. Per germline, CDR1 SNHLY and CDR2 FYNNEI. The CDR3 is made up of 16 amino acids. The V end lost 3 bases, the J end lost 6 bases, and 21 bases lay between the germline ends. This chain's CDR3 is CASSDHSYGRKLEQYF. The part of the CDR3 DNA that was read is TGTGCCAGCAGTGACCACTCCTATGGCAGGAAACTCGAG.

CDR3 DNA (partial): TGTGCCAGTAGTATGAGCGGGCGAACTGAA. Translating it yields CASSMSGRTE. Given in full, the CDR3 is CASSMSGRTEAFF. The J gene is TRBJ1-1, the V gene TRBV19; D unclear. The read ends 3 residues early relative to the CDR3; the germline J gene fills the gap. The germline V and J ends were trimmed by 3 bases and 5 bases, with 10 bases remaining between them. Germline assignment: CDR1 LNHDA and CDR2 SQIVND (reference sequence). This CDR3 spans 13 amino acids. Full variable domain (rest looked up from reference TRBV19 and TRBJ1-1): DGGITQSPKYLFRKEGQNVTLSCEQNLNHDAMYWYRQDPGQGLRLIYYSQIVNDFQKGDIAEGYSVSREKKESFPLTVTSAQKNPTAFYLCASSMSGRTEAFFGQGTRLTVV.

As for this clone: The read gets to within 3 residues of the CDR3 end, and the germline J gene fills in the rest. The chain has TRBV7-6 and TRBJ2-7, with 7 bases fitting TRBD1. Germline V gene sequence: CDR1 SGHVS, CDR2 FNYEAQ. The CDR3 is 15 amino acids. With 6 bases clipped from V and 0 bases from J, the junction kept 8 bases outside the gene matches. The sequenced part of the CDR3 DNA is TGTGCCAGCAGACCAGAACAGGGGAGCTCCTACGAG. Amino acid sequence: CASRPEQGSSYE. The whole CDR3 protein is CASRPEQGSSYEQYF.

With respect to this clone: The sequence runs out 3 residues before the end of the CDR3; the remainder is reconstructed from the germline J gene. The chain recombines TRBV20-1 with TRBJ2-5, with 12 bases fitting TRBD2. Trimming removed 5 bases from V and 5 bases from J; junction bases left unmatched: 9. CDR3 length: 15 residues. Germline V gene data show CDR1 as DFQATT and CDR2 as SNEGSKA (reference sequence). CDR3 DNA, as far as it was read: TGCAGTGCTTCTAGCGGGAGGGCCTCCTCTGAGACC. This sequence encodes CSASSGRASSET. The full CDR3 is CSASSGRASSETQYF.

With respect to this clone: Read data end 3 residues before the CDR3 end; the end is taken from the germline J gene. The V call is TRBV18, the J call TRBJ1-2; TRBD1 is a possible D gene (6 bases). The CDR3 has 17 residues. Germline V lookup: CDR1 KGHSH, CDR2 LQKENI. The covered CDR3 bases are TGTGCCAGCTCACCTCCCTCCCTCGGGGGGCGCGAACATGAC. Translation: CASSPPSLGGREHD. The entire CDR3 protein reads CASSPPSLGGREHDYTF. Based on the CDR3 plus reference TRBV18 and TRBJ1-2, the full variable domain is NAGVMQNPRHLVRRRGQEARLRCSPMKGHSHVYWYRQLPEEGLKFMVYLQKENIIDESGMPKERFSAEFPKEGPSILRIQQVVRGDSAAYFCASSPPSLGGREHDYTFGSGTRLTVV.

The sequenced part of the CDR3 DNA is TGCAGTGCTAGTTACGGGTCGCATCATGAAAAA. This codes for CSASYGSHHEK. In full, the CDR3 is CSASYGSHHEKLFF. The chain recombines TRBV20-1 with TRBJ1-4; D uncertain. Read sequence stops 3 residues before the CDR3 end, and the germline J gene provides the missing end. The germline V gene has CDR1 DFQATT and CDR2 SNEGSKA (reference sequence). This CDR3 has 14 residues. The V end was cut by 3 bases, the J end by 6 bases, with 14 bases between.

CDR3 DNA (partial): TGTGCCGGCGGGGGGGCGGTAGATACC. Its translation: CAGGGAVDT. The whole CDR3 protein reads CAGGGAVDTQYF. The gene calls are TRBV2 and TRBJ2-5; 9 bases fit TRBD2. The DNA ends 3 residues before the CDR3 does, and the rest of the CDR3 is filled in from the germline J gene. The CDR3 spans 12 residues. CDR1 is SNHLY, CDR2 FYNNEI, per germline.

CDR3 residues: CASSRKDRAANTGELFF. The CDR3 DNA, read in part, is TGTGCCAGCAGTCGAAAAGACAGGGCCGCTAACACCGGGGAG. The J gene is TRBJ2-2, the V gene TRBV2; 7 nucleotides line up with TRBD1. The CDR3 end is not reached by the read, which stops 3 residues before it; the germline J gene fills it in. CDR3 length: 17 amino acids. Germline CDR1 and CDR2: SNHLY and FYNNEI. Germline trimming cut 5 bases from V and 2 bases from J; bases unmatched to any gene: 11.

With respect to this clone: The CDR3 end lies 3 residues beyond the end of the read and is filled in from the germline J gene. V gene TRBV20-1 combines with J gene TRBJ2-1; 14 bases fit TRBD2. The CDR3 sequence is 15 residues long. Germline assignment: CDR1 DFQATT and CDR2 SNEGSKA (reference sequence). The V gene end was trimmed by 6 bases and the J gene end by 8 bases; junction bases not matched to a gene: 9. The sequenced CDR3 bases are TGCAGTGCGTGGGGACTAGCGGGGGAGAGGGATGAG. Translated: CSAWGLAGERDE. The whole CDR3 protein is CSAWGLAGERDEQFF.

Concerning this clone: The read is 3 residues too short to cover the CDR3 end, so that end is filled in from the germline J gene. The chain uses TRBV20-1 and TRBJ2-2; 8 bases line up with TRBD1. Germline lookup yields CDR1 DFQATT and CDR2 SNEGSKA (reference sequence). This CDR3 has 16 residues. CDR3 sequence reads: CSARRSGGSGANVLFF. CDR3 DNA (partial): TGCAGTGCTAGAAGGTCAGGGGGCTCTGGGGCCAACGTG.

Partial CDR3 DNA: TGTGCCAGCAGCTCGCGTTCTTCAGATACG. It encodes CASSSRSSDT. The complete CDR3 reads CASSSRSSDTQYF. This sequence joins TRBV5-4 and TRBJ2-3; no definite D call. The read stops 3 residues short of the end of the CDR3; the missing end is completed from the germline J gene. The CDR3 runs 13 residues. Germline-derived CDR1 and CDR2 are SGHNT and YYREEE (reference sequence). V gave up 3 bases and J gave up 4 bases, with 9 bases separating them.

As to this clone: Coverage ceases 3 residues before the CDR3 finishes, and the germline J gene fills in the end. The chain links TRBV20-1 to TRBJ2-1; possible D gene TRBD1, 5 bases. V shed 5 bases and J shed 4 bases, with 18 bases lying between them. The CDR3 covers 15 residues. Germline V gives CDR1 DFQATT, CDR2 SNEGSKA (reference sequence). Incomplete CDR3 DNA: TGCAGTGCTGGAAGAAGGGTAGGGGCTTACAATGAG. Protein product: CSAGRRVGAYNE. The whole CDR3 sequence is CSAGRRVGAYNEQFF.

About this clone: The CDR3 extends 3 residues past the end of the read, so its final part is completed from the germline J gene. The rearrangement uses TRBV18 and TRBJ2-7, with 8 bases identical to TRBD1. From germline, CDR1 is KGHSH and CDR2 LQKENI. The CDR3 has 14 residues. Trimming took 6 bases from V and 3 from J; bases not matched to a gene: 7. The CDR3 is CASSGGTGFYEQYF. The part of the CDR3 DNA that was read is TGTGCCAGCTCGGGTGGGACAGGTTTCTACGAG.

This chain's CDR3 is CASREDRVYSPLFF. Partial CDR3 DNA: TGTGCCAGCAGGGAGGACAGGGTTTATTCACCG. The chain carries TRBV2 and TRBJ2-2; 8 bases agree with TRBD1. The read stops 3 residues short of the end of the CDR3; the missing end is completed from the germline J gene. The CDR3 has 14 amino acids. Germline values: CDR1 SNHLY, CDR2 FYNNEI.

The part of the CDR3 DNA that was read is TGTGCCAGCAGCTTGGGAGGGGGCTCTAGGACC. Amino acid sequence: CASSLGGGSRT. The complete CDR3 reads CASSLGGGSRTQYF. The chain links TRBV13 to TRBJ2-5, with D perhaps assigned TRBD1 or TRBD2 (7 bases each). The missing CDR3 end, 3 residues past where the read stops, is filled in from the germline J gene. Germline CDR1 reads PRHDT; CDR2 reads FYEKMQ (reference sequence). This CDR3 has 14 residues. Trimming left V 3 bases short and J 7 bases short, with 15 bases between.

On this clone itself: The read gets to within 3 residues of the CDR3 end, and the germline J gene fills in the rest. V gene TRBV19 combines with J gene TRBJ1-2, with TRBD1 as a possible D gene (5 bases). This CDR3 is built from 16 residues. Deletions cut 4 bases from V and 0 bases from J, with 15 bases between. Per the germline V gene, CDR1 is LNHDA and CDR2 is SQIVND (reference sequence). The CDR3 sequence: CASSTNAGSSNYGYTF. The CDR3 DNA, read in part, is TGTGCCAGTAGTACAAACGCAGGGAGTTCTAACTATGGC.

As regards this clone: The read ends 3 residues before the CDR3 terminus; that terminus is restored from the germline J gene. The chain uses TRBV14 and TRBJ2-3; no reliable D call. From germline, CDR1 is SGHDN and CDR2 FVKESK. Trimming pared 0 bases from V and 5 bases from J, leaving 6 bases between. CDR3 length: 13 amino acids. The chain's CDR3 is CASSQENRDTQYF. The sequenced part of the CDR3 DNA is TGTGCCAGCAGCCAAGAGAATAGAGATACG.